One sample yielded the 8 T cell receptor beta chains listed below, sequenced in a study of T cell responses to AZD1222 COVID-19 vaccine. Clones were read by immunoSEQ multiplex PCR, and TCRdb kept only the in-frame ones, dropping some. The table has about 180,000 clones, just over 90% seen once; the top ten hold approximately 2.5%. The sample here was peripheral blood, taken on day 0 of AZD1222 vaccination. All receptors derive from an adult in good health.

The chain is built from TRBV5-1 and TRBJ2-1; 7 bases align to TRBD1. Germline CDR1 SGHRS, CDR2 YFSETQ. The J segment lost 2 bases and the V segment lost 0 bases, leaving 5 bases of the junction unmatched. The CDR3 runs 16 residues. The DNA for the CDR3 is TGCGCCAGCAGCTTGGCCGCGACAGGGACCTACAATGAGCAGTTCTTC. Protein product: CASSLAATGTYNEQFF.

The rearrangement uses TRBV27 and TRBJ2-3, with D tentatively TRBD1 (5 bases). Looked up from germline, CDR1 is MNHEY and CDR2 is SMNVEV (reference sequence). The CDR3 covers 15 residues. Trimming pared 3 bases from V and 1 base from J, leaving 11 bases between. Written as DNA, the CDR3 is TGTGCCAGCAGTTTCAGGGCAGTTCGCACAGATACGCAGTATTTT. Its translation is CASSFRAVRTDTQYF.

V gene TRBV19 combines with J gene TRBJ1-2; D is unclear. The V gene's germline CDR1 is LNHDA and CDR2 SQIVND (reference sequence). The CDR3 runs to 12 residues. V was cut by 6 bases and J by 7 bases, with 12 bases left in between. CDR3 region: CASRKTEAGYTF. The CDR3 DNA follows: TGTGCCAGTAGAAAGACGGAGGCTGGCTACACCTTC.

The chain carries TRBV7-9 and TRBJ2-7, with a tentative D call TRBD2 (6 bases). Germline loops: CDR1 SEHNR, CDR2 FQNEAQ (reference sequence). Trimming took off 1 base at V and 3 bases at J, with 13 bases between the two ends. The CDR3 totals 15 residues. CDR3 DNA: TGTGCCAGCAGCTTAGACCGGGACTTTTACTACGAGCAGTACTTC. This gives the protein CASSLDRDFYYEQYF.

The chain couples TRBV28 to TRBJ2-1; 10 bases are a match to TRBD2. Trimming took 3 bases from V and 2 from J; bases not matched to a gene: 10. Germline CDR1 and CDR2: MDHEN and SYDVKM. This CDR3 region has 18 residues. Here the CDR3 reads CASSFLGTSVDPYNEQFF. CDR3 bases: TGTGCCAGCAGTTTCCTAGGGACTAGCGTCGACCCCTACAATGAGCAGTTCTTC. The entire variable domain, with the rest obtained from reference TRBV28 and TRBJ2-1, is as follows: DVKVTQSSRYLVKRTGEKVFLECVQDMDHENMFWYRQDPGLGLRLIYFSYDVKMKEKGDIPEGYSVSREKKERFSLILESASTNQTSMYLCASSFLGTSVDPYNEQFFGPGTRLTVL.

This clone appeared a single time. Here the CDR3 reads CASRARDLTYEQYF. As DNA, the CDR3 is TGTGCCAGCAGGGCCCGAGACCTCACCTACGAGCAGTACTTC. The rearrangement uses TRBV11-2 and TRBJ2-7; D remains unclear. Germline loops: CDR1 SGHAT, CDR2 FQNNGV. Deletions cut 6 bases from V and 2 bases from J, with 14 bases between. There are 14 residues in the CDR3.

As concerns this clone: One junction end does not reproduce the germline sequence, and a read error may be involved. V gene TRBV10-3 combines with J gene TRBJ2-3; D is possibly TRBD1 or TRBD2 (7 bases each). The CDR3 is made up of 11 amino acids. Germline CDR1 is ENHRY and CDR2 is SYGVKD. The CDR3 spells CATRGGDTPYF. The CDR3 nucleotides read TGTGCCACCAGGGGGGGGGACACGCCGTATTTT.

This sequence joins TRBV12-5 and TRBJ1-1; D is ambiguous. The ends were cut back, 4 bases at V and 6 bases at J, with 9 bases in the middle. Germline CDR1 is LGHNT and CDR2 is FRNRAP. This CDR3 contains 12 residues. Here the CDR3 reads CASGSLPAEAFF. The CDR3 coding sequence is TGTGCTAGTGGTTCTTTACCGGCTGAAGCTTTCTTT.